The T cell receptor beta chain under discussion was sequenced for a study of regulatory T cells in long-lasting Graves disease. Study information: Antithyroid drugs had been taken under 3 months by newly diagnosed Graves' patients. Study-level findings and limits: Less diverse TCR repertoires were seen in persistent Graves' patients than in newly diagnosed ones. More public clonotypes were shared by persistent patients (around 3,000) than by new patients (about 1,000).

As to this clonotype: The target antigen is unknown.

CDR3 regions were amplified by Arm-PCR using iRepertoire HTBI primers to build TCR beta libraries. In the study's own analysis: More than 55 TRBV and some 15 TRBJ segments were identified across samples. Using its own MiXCR run on the multiplex PCR reads, TCRdb lists one record per CDR3 protein. TCRdb, rather than the study authors, made the V and J calls. The sample has 300,000 to 450,000 distinct CDR3 sequences, about 14% seen once. The V end lost 0 bases, the J end lost 2 bases, and 10 bases lay between the germline ends. This CDR3 contains 15 residues. CDR1 SGHTA and CDR2 FQGTGA come from the germline V gene. Time point meaning: newly diagnosed GD, antithyroid drugs for less than 3 months. Scientists built the TCR library using RNA that was extracted from PBMCs.

This rearrangement joins TRBV7-3 to TRBJ2-5, with D perhaps TRBD1 (6 bases). This sequence was found in a female donor with Graves disease. This material consisted of peripheral blood mononuclear cells (PBMCs), taken at new diagnosis, from a patient treated with antithyroid drugs. CDR3 in DNA: TGTGCCAGCAGCTTAACGGGGACAAAACAAGAGACCCAGTACTTC. It yields the protein CASSLTGTKQETQYF. Based on the CDR3 plus reference TRBV7-3 and TRBJ2-5, the full variable domain is GAGVSQTPSNKVTEKGKYVELRCDPISGHTALYWYRQSLGQGPEFLIYFQGTGAADDSGLPNDRFFAVRPEGSVSTLKIQRTERGDSAVYLCASSLTGTKQETQYFGPGTRLLVL.